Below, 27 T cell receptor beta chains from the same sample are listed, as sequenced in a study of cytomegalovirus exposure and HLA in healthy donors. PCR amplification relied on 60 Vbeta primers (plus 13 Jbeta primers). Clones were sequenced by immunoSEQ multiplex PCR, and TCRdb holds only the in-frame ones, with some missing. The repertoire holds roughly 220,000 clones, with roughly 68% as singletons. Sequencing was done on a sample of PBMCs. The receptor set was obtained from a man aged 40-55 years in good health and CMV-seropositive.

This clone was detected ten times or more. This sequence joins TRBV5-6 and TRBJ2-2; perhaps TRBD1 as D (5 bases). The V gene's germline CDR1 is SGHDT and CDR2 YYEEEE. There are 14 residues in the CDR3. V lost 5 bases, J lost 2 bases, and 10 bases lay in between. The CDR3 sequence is CASRDTVNTGELFF. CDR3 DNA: TGTGCCAGCAGGGACACCGTTAACACCGGGGAGCTGTTTTTT.

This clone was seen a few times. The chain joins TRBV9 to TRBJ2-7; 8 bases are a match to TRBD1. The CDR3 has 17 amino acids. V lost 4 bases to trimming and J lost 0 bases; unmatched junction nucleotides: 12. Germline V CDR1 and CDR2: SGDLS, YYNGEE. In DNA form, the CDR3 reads TGTGCCAGCAGCTCCATCGACAGGGGCCCAAGCTCCTACGAGCAGTACTTC. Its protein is CASSSIDRGPSSYEQYF.

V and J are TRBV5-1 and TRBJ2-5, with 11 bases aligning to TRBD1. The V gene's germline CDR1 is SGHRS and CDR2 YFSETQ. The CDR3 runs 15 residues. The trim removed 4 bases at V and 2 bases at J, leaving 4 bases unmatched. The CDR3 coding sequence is TGCGCCAGCAGCCCTGGACAGGGGGCTCAAGAGACCCAGTACTTC. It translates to CASSPGQGAQETQYF.

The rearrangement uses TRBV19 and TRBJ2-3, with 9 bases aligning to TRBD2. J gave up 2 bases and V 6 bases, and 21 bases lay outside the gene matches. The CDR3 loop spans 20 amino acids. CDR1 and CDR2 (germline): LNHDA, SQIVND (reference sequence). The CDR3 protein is CASRGRGAGGLGRLTDTQYF. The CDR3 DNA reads TGTGCCAGTAGGGGCCGGGGAGCGGGGGGTCTCGGCCGTCTCACAGATACGCAGTATTTT.

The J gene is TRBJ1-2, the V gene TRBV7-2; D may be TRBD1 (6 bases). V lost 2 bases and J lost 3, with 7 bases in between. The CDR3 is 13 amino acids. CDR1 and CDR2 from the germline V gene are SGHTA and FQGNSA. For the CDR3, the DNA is TGTGCCAGCAGCTTACAGGGGTACTATGGCTACACCTTC. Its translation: CASSLQGYYGYTF.

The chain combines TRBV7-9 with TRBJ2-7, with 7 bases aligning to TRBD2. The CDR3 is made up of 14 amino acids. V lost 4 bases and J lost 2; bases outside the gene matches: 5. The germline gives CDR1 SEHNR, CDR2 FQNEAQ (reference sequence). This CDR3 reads CASSSGGSPYEQYF. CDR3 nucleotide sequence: TGTGCCAGCAGCTCGGGGGGTTCCCCCTACGAGCAGTACTTC.

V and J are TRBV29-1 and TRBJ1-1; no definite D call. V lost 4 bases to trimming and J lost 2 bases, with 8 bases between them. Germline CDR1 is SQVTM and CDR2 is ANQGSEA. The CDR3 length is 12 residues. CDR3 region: CSVGPRNTEAFF. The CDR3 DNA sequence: TGCAGCGTTGGGCCTAGAAACACTGAAGCTTTCTTT. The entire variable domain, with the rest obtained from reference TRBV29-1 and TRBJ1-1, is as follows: SAVISQKPSRDICQRGTSLTIQCQVDSQVTMMFWYRQQPGQSLTLIATANQGSEATYESGFVIDKFPISRPNLTFSTLTVSNMSPEDSSIYLCSVGPRNTEAFFGQGTRLTVV.

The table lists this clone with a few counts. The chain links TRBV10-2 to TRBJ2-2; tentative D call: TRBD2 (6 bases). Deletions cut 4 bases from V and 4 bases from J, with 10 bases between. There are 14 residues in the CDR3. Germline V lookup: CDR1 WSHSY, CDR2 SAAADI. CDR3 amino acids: CASSVAGITGELFF. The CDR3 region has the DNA TGCGCCAGCAGTGTGGCGGGGATCACCGGGGAGCTGTTTTTT.

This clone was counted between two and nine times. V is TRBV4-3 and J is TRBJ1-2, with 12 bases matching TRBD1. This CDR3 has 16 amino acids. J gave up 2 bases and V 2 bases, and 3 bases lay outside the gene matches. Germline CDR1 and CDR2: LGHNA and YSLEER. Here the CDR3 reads CASSQPGQGANYGYTF. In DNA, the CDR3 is TGCGCCAGCAGCCAACCGGGACAGGGGGCAAACTATGGCTACACCTTC.

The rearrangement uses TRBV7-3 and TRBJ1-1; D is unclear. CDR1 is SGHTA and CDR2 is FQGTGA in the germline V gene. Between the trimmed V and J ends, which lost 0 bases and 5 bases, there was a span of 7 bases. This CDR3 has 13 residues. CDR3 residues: CASSLTTTTEAFF. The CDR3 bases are TGTGCCAGCAGCTTAACTACGACTACTGAAGCTTTCTTT.

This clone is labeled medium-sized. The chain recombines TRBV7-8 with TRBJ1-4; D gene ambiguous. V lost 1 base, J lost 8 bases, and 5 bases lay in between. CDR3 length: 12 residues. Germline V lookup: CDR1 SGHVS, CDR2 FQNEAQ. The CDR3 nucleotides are TGTGCCAGCAGCTTAGGAGGGGAAAAACTGTTTTTT. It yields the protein CASSLGGEKLFF.

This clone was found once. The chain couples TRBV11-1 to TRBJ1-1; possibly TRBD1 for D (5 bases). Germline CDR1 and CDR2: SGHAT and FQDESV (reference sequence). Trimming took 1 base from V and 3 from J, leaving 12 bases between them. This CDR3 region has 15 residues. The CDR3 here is CASSLGQPAYTEAFF. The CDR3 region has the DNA TGTGCCAGCAGCTTAGGACAGCCAGCATACACTGAAGCTTTCTTT.

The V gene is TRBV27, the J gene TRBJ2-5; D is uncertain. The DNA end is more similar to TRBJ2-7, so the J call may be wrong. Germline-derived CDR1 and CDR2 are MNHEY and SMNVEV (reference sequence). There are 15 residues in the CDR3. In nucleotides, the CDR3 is TGTGCCAGCAGTAGTTGGGCCGGCAGCTCCTACGAGCAGTACTTC. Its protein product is CASSSWAGSSYEQYF.

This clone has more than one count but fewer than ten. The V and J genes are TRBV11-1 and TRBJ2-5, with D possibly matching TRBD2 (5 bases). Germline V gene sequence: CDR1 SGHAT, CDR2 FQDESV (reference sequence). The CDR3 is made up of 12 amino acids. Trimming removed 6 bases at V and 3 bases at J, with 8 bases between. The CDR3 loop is CASRGRKETQYF. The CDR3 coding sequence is TGTGCCAGCAGGGGGAGAAAAGAGACCCAGTACTTC.

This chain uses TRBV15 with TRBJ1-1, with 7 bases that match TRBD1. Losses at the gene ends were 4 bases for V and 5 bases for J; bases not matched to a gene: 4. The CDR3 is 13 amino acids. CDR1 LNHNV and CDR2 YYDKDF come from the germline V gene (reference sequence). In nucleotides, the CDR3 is TGTGCCACCAGCACAGGGGGATGGACTGAAGCTTTCTTT. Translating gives CATSTGGWTEAFF.

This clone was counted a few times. This chain's CDR3 is CASSLWPGNTGELFF. CDR3 bases: TGTGCCAGCAGCTTGTGGCCGGGGAACACCGGGGAGCTGTTTTTT. The V gene is TRBV7-7, the J gene TRBJ2-2, with D unclear. Trimming removed 3 bases from V and 1 base from J, with 9 bases in between. CDR1 is SSHAT, CDR2 FNYEAQ, per germline (reference sequence). This CDR3 has 15 residues.

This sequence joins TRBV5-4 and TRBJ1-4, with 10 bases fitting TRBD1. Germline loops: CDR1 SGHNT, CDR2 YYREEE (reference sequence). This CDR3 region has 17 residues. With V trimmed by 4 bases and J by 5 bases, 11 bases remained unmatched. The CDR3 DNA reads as TGTGCCAGCAGCCAAGGACAGGGGGGGTCGAACAATGAAAAACTGTTTTTT. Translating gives CASSQGQGGSNNEKLFF.

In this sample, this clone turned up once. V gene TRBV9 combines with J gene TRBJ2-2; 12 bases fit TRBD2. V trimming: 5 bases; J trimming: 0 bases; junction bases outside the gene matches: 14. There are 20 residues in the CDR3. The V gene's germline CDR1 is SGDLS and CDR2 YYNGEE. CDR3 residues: CASRRSRLTSGGPNTGELFF. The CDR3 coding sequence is TGTGCCAGCAGACGATCGCGATTAACTAGCGGGGGGCCGAACACCGGGGAGCTGTTTTTT.

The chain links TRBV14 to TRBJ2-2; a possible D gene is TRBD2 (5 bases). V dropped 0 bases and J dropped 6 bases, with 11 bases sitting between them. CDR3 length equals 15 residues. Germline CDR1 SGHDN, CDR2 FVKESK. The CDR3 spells CASSQEAGTAGELFF. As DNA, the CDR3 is TGTGCCAGCAGCCAAGAGGCGGGTACGGCCGGGGAGCTGTTTTTT.

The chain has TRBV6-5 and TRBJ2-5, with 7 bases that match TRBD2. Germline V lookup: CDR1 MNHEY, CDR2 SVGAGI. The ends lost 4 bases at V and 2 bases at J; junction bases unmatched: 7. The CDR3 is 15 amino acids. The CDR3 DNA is TGTGCCAGCAGTTCCCTCGGAGCGGGGCAAGAGACCCAGTACTTC. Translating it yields CASSSLGAGQETQYF.

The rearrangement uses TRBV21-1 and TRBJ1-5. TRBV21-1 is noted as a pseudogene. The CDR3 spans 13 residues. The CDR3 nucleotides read TGTGCCAGCCTGGAGGGCGTGGCGAAACCCCAGCATTTT. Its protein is CASLEGVAKPQHF.

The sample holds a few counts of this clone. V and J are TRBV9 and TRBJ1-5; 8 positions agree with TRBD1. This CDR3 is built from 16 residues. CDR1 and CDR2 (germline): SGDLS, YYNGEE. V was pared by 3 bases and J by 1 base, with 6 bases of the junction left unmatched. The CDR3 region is CASSANRQGSNQPQHF. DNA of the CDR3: TGTGCCAGCAGCGCCAATAGACAGGGGAGCAATCAGCCCCAGCATTTT.

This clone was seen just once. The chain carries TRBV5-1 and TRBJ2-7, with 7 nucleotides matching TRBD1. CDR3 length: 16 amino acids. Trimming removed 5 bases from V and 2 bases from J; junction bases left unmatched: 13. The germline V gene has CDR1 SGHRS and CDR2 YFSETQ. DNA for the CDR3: TGCGCCAGCAGACAAGATACAGGGGCCCTTACCTACGAGCAGTACTTC. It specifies CASRQDTGALTYEQYF.

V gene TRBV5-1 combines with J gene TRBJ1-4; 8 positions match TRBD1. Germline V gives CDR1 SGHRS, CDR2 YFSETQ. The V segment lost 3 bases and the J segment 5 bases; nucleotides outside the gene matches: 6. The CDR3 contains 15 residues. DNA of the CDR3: TGCGCCAGCAGCTCCCAGGGGGCTAAAAATGAAAAACTGTTTTTT. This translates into CASSSQGAKNEKLFF.

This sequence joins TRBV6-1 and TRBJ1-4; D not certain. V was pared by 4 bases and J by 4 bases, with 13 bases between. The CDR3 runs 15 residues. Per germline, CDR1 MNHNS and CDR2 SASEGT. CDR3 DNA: TGTGCCAGCAGTGTGGAACGCAGCGGTAATGAAAAACTGTTTTTT. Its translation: CASSVERSGNEKLFF.

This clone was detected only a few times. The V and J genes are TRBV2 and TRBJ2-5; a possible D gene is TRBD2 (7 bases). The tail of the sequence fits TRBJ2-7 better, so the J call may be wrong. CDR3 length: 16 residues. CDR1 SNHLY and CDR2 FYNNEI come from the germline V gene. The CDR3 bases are TGTGCCAGCACTCGCGAGGGGGGGCGCGTGGCAGACGAGCAGTACTTC. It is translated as CASTREGGRVADEQYF.

This CDR3 is CASSLTSGGYTDTQYF. Written as DNA, the CDR3 is TGTGCCAGCAGCCTCACTAGCGGGGGTTACACAGATACGCAGTATTTT. This chain joins TRBV7-2 and TRBJ2-3, with 11 bases that match TRBD2. V lost 5 bases to trimming and J lost 2 bases; unmatched junction nucleotides: 6. The CDR3 extends over 16 amino acids. Germline V gene sequence: CDR1 SGHTA, CDR2 FQGNSA.